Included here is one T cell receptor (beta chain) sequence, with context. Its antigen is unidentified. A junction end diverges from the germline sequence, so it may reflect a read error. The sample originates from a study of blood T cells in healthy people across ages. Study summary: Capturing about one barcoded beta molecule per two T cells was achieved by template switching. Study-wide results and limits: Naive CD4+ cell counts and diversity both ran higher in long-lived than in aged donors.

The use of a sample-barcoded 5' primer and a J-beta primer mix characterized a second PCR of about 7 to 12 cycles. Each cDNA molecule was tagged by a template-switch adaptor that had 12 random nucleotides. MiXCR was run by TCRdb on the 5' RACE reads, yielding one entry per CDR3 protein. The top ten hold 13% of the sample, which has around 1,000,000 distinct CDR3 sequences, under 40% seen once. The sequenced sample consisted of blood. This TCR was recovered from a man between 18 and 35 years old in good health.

The CDR3 nucleotides read TGCGTCAGCAGCCCCTCCGGGGCCCAGAACACTGAAGCTTTCTTT. Translating gives CVSSPSGAQNTEAFF. V and J are TRBV5-1 and TRBJ1-1; D is possibly TRBD1 (5 bases). Germline V gene lookup returns CDR1 SGHRS and CDR2 YFSETQ. The CDR3 spans 15 residues.